The clone carrying this T cell receptor (beta chain) was seen just once. No antigen is known for it. Method: immunoSEQ multiplex PCR; TCRdb's copy keeps in-frame clones and lacks some. The sample lists about 14,000 clones, around 74% occurring once. CDR3 length equals 15 residues. Trimming shortened V by 0 bases and J by 0 bases, and 7 bases separated the two germline ends. Germline loops: CDR1 SGHRS, CDR2 YFSETQ. The data stem from a study of somatic mutations in cytotoxic T cells in rheumatoid arthritis. After CD4+ and CD8+ cells were isolated by positive magnetic bead selection, their purity was checked by flow cytometry. Findings and limits, study-wide: Healthy controls showed no age-related rise in CD8+ clonality, whereas rheumatoid arthritis patients did.

The source material was CD8+ T cells sorted from blood. The chain uses TRBV5-1 and TRBJ1-3, with no clear D. The TCR originated in an adult with rheumatoid arthritis. The CDR3 loop is CASSLEWNSGNTIYF. CDR3 nucleotides: TGCGCCAGCAGCTTGGAGTGGAACTCTGGAAACACCATATATTTT.